What follows are 32 T cell receptor beta chains derived from one specimen sequenced in a study of blood T cell repertoires in COVID-19. TCRdb's table, derived via immunoSEQ multiplex PCR, lists solely in-frame clones and lacks some. The sample consists of more than 90,000 clones, roughly nine tenths of them appearing once. Sequencing was carried out using peripheral blood. The source of these receptors is a man aged 40-49 years with acute or convalescent COVID-19.

The genes are TRBV30 and TRBJ1-3; D is possibly TRBD1 (5 bases). CDR3 length equals 18 residues. The germline gives CDR1 GTSNPN, CDR2 SVGIG (reference sequence). Deletions cut 0 bases from V and 0 bases from J, with 18 bases between. The DNA for the CDR3 is TGTGCCTGGAGTGTAAGAGGATTCGGGGGTAGCTCTGGAAACACCATATATTTT. Amino acids: CAWSVRGFGGSSGNTIYF.

V and J are TRBV18 and TRBJ1-3; 7 nucleotides agree with TRBD1. CDR3 length: 17 residues. The trim removed 3 bases at V and 1 base at J, leaving 9 bases unmatched. Germline V lookup: CDR1 KGHSH, CDR2 LQKENI. The CDR3 coding sequence is TGTGCCAGCTCACCGGCGACAGGGTCAGGATCTGGAAACACCATATATTTT. It encodes CASSPATGSGSGNTIYF.

The rearrangement uses TRBV6-1 and TRBJ1-2, with 8 bases aligning to TRBD1. V lost 2 bases to trimming and J lost 3 bases; unmatched junction nucleotides: 8. Germline V CDR1 and CDR2: MNHNS, SASEGT. This CDR3 comprises 16 residues. For the CDR3, the DNA is TGTGCCAGCAGTGAATTTCTGGGCAGGGGGCACTATGGCTACACCTTC. It yields the protein CASSEFLGRGHYGYTF.

The rearrangement joins TRBV29-1 to TRBJ1-2, with a possible D match to TRBD1 (6 bases). The CDR3 extends over 12 amino acids. Germline CDR1 reads SQVTM; CDR2 reads ANQGSEA. The V gene lost 1 base and the J gene lost 5 bases, with 8 bases spanning the gap. Here the CDR3 reads CSVEGGHYGYTF. The CDR3 coding sequence is TGCAGCGTTGAAGGGGGGCATTATGGCTACACCTTC.

This CDR3 reads CAISDGGSGNTIYF. The CDR3 nucleotides are TGTGCCATCAGTGACGGGGGATCTGGAAACACCATATATTTT. The chain couples TRBV10-3 to TRBJ1-3; D may be TRBD1 (5 bases). The V and J ends lost 3 bases and 1 base respectively, with 7 bases between them. The CDR3 sequence is 14 residues long. The germline V gene has CDR1 ENHRY and CDR2 SYGVKD.

The chain carries TRBV29-1 and TRBJ1-1; perhaps TRBD1 as D (5 bases). Germline assignment: CDR1 SQVTM and CDR2 ANQGSEA. This CDR3 contains 11 residues. V lost 7 bases and J 4 bases, leaving 10 bases between the germline ends. CDR3 amino acids: CSGGGGTEAFF. The DNA for the CDR3 is TGCAGCGGCGGGGGAGGCACTGAAGCTTTCTTT.

The gene calls are TRBV19 and TRBJ1-2, with TRBD1 identical over 10 bases. V shed 6 bases, J shed 2 bases, and the junction held 6 bases outside the gene matches. Germline loops: CDR1 LNHDA, CDR2 SQIVND (reference sequence). The CDR3 contains 15 residues. The CDR3 loop reads CASRKGTGENYGYTF. In nucleotides, the CDR3 is TGTGCCAGTAGGAAAGGGACAGGGGAAAACTATGGCTACACCTTC.

The chain recombines TRBV5-1 with TRBJ1-1; D uncertain. Trimming left V 4 bases short and J 5 bases short, with 18 bases between. The CDR3 runs 15 residues. Germline V gene sequence: CDR1 SGHRS, CDR2 YFSETQ. CDR3 amino acids: CASSPEISLRTEAFF. CDR3 DNA sequence: TGCGCCAGCAGCCCGGAGATAAGCCTCCGGACTGAAGCTTTCTTT.

This clone qualifies as medium-sized. V and J are TRBV7-3 and TRBJ1-1, with D possibly matching TRBD1 (6 bases). The V and J ends lost 5 bases and 3 bases respectively, with 13 bases between them. CDR3 size: 14 residues. Germline values: CDR1 SGHTA, CDR2 FQGTGA. This CDR3 reads CASSQGTLDTEAFF. CDR3 coding DNA: TGTGCCAGCAGCCAAGGGACACTGGACACTGAAGCTTTCTTT. Based on the CDR3 plus reference TRBV7-3 and TRBJ1-1, the full variable domain is GAGVSQTPSNKVTEKGKYVELRCDPISGHTALYWYRQSLGQGPEFLIYFQGTGAADDSGLPNDRFFAVRPEGSVSTLKIQRTERGDSAVYLCASSQGTLDTEAFFGQGTRLTVV.

This chain connects TRBV9 to TRBJ2-3; TRBD1 is a possible D gene (6 bases). Between the trimmed V and J ends, which lost 6 bases and 0 bases, there was a span of 8 bases. The CDR3 extends over 13 amino acids. Germline V gene sequence: CDR1 SGDLS, CDR2 YYNGEE. CDR3 in DNA: TGTGCCAGCAACAGGGTTAGCACAGATACGCAGTATTTT. As protein: CASNRVSTDTQYF.

V is TRBV29-1 and J is TRBJ2-3; 11 bases are shared with TRBD2. The CDR3 runs to 16 residues. Germline CDR1 reads SQVTM; CDR2 reads ANQGSEA. J gave up 2 bases and V 5 bases, and 9 bases lay outside the gene matches. The CDR3 nucleotides read TGCAGCGTTACTTCCGGGACTAGCGGCTTCACAGATACGCAGTATTTT. This sequence encodes CSVTSGTSGFTDTQYF.

The CDR3 reads CASGYQGGGYTF. The DNA for the CDR3 is TGTGCCAGTGGTTATCAGGGTGGGGGCTACACCTTC. The gene calls are TRBV19 and TRBJ1-2, with D tentatively TRBD1 (5 bases). V was cut by 8 bases and J by 8 bases, with 15 bases left in between. Germline V gene sequence: CDR1 LNHDA, CDR2 SQIVND (reference sequence). The CDR3 has 12 residues.

The rearrangement links TRBV12-5 to TRBJ1-3; TRBD1 aligns across 9 bases. This CDR3 is built from 17 residues. Germline V gene lookup returns CDR1 LGHNT and CDR2 FRNRAP. J gave up 2 bases and V 6 bases, and 11 bases lay outside the gene matches. The DNA of the CDR3 is TGTGCTAGTGGCCTGGAAATGGGGACAGGGACTGGAAACACCATATATTTT. It encodes CASGLEMGTGTGNTIYF.

The V and J genes are TRBV21-1 and TRBJ2-1; the table names TRBD1, a call not compared with the DNA. TRBV21-1 is marked as a pseudogene. The CDR3 is 17 residues long. CDR3 sequence reads: CASSTDRTDPGYNEQFF. In DNA, the CDR3 is TGTGCCAGCAGCACAGATAGGACAGATCCTGGCTACAATGAGCAGTTCTTC.

This rearrangement joins TRBV18 to TRBJ1-1; tentatively, D is TRBD1 (6 bases). V lost 2 bases to trimming and J lost 3 bases, with 7 bases between them. Germline assignment: CDR1 KGHSH and CDR2 LQKENI. The CDR3 has 13 amino acids. This CDR3 reads CASSPNRDTEAFF. The CDR3 nucleotides are TGTGCCAGCTCACCAAACAGGGACACTGAAGCTTTCTTT.

The gene calls are TRBV30 and TRBJ1-2; 10 bases map to TRBD1. Germline V gene lookup returns CDR1 GTSNPN and CDR2 SVGIG (reference sequence). V lost 5 bases to trimming and J lost 4 bases; unmatched junction nucleotides: 10. The CDR3 totals 15 residues. DNA of the CDR3: TGTGCCTGGCGGGACAGGGGTTGGGAGGGCTATGGCTACACCTTC. Its protein product is CAWRDRGWEGYGYTF.

This sequence joins TRBV18 and TRBJ1-2; 8 bases match TRBD1. The CDR3 totals 16 residues. The ends lost 5 bases at V and 0 bases at J; junction bases unmatched: 8. Per germline, CDR1 KGHSH and CDR2 LQKENI. CDR3 nucleotides: TGTGCCAGCTCATCCTACGGGACAGGTACTAACTATGGCTACACCTTC. Encoded protein: CASSSYGTGTNYGYTF.

The J gene is TRBJ1-2, the V gene TRBV19, with D maybe TRBD1 (5 bases). CDR3 length: 12 residues. The V gene lost 8 bases and the J gene lost 4 bases, with 11 bases spanning the gap. Germline V gives CDR1 LNHDA, CDR2 SQIVND (reference sequence). CDR3 loop: CASRQYPYGYTF. The CDR3 region has the DNA TGTGCCAGTCGACAGTACCCCTATGGCTACACCTTC.

The chain employs TRBV4-1 and TRBJ2-7; possible D gene TRBD2, 5 bases. Between the trimmed V and J ends, which lost 4 bases and 0 bases, there was a span of 16 bases. CDR3 size: 16 residues. CDR1 MGHRA and CDR2 YSYEKL come from the germline V gene. CDR3 in DNA: TGCGCCAGCAGCCGCTCTAGAGCGGAGAGCTCCTACGAGCAGTACTTC. Protein sequence: CASSRSRAESSYEQYF.

CDR3 residues: CATRGSPMNTEAFF. Here the CDR3 DNA reads TGTGCCACCCGCGGGAGTCCCATGAACACTGAAGCTTTCTTT. The V and J genes are TRBV27 and TRBJ1-1; D is unresolved. Trimming removed 10 bases from V and 0 bases from J, with 15 bases in between. Per the germline V gene, CDR1 is MNHEY and CDR2 is SMNVEV (reference sequence). The CDR3 covers 14 residues.

The V and J genes are TRBV7-3 and TRBJ2-1; 8 bases map to TRBD1. Germline V gene data show CDR1 as SGHTA and CDR2 as FQGTGA. The V gene end was trimmed by 4 bases and the J gene end by 7 bases; junction bases not matched to a gene: 12. The CDR3 loop spans 16 amino acids. In nucleotides, the CDR3 is TGTGCCAGCAGCTCCCCGGACAGGGCAGGGGTGAATGAGCAGTTCTTC. This sequence encodes CASSSPDRAGVNEQFF.

The CDR3 loop is CASSYGRDRGNYEQYF. The CDR3 coding sequence is TGTGCCAGCAGTTACGGGAGGGACAGGGGGAACTACGAGCAGTACTTC. The rearrangement joins TRBV6-5 to TRBJ2-7; 11 bases are shared with TRBD1. The germline CDR1 and CDR2 sequences are MNHEY and SVGAGI. CDR3 size: 16 residues. After removal of 2 bases from V and 3 bases from J, the junction contained 6 bases not matched to a gene.

The chain has TRBV7-8 and TRBJ2-7, with D tentatively TRBD2 (5 bases). V lost 1 base and J lost 5, with 18 bases in between. Germline lookup yields CDR1 SGHVS and CDR2 FQNEAQ. This CDR3 contains 16 residues. This CDR3 reads CASSLGSRRLTDEQYF. DNA for the CDR3: TGTGCCAGCAGCTTAGGTTCCCGGAGGCTTACGGACGAGCAGTACTTC.

V and J are TRBV6-5 and TRBJ2-7; TRBD1 agrees at 10 bases. With V trimmed by 6 bases and J by 2 bases, 10 bases remained unmatched. From germline, CDR1 is MNHEY and CDR2 SVGAGI. The CDR3 is made up of 16 amino acids. CDR3 bases: TGTGCCAGCAGCTACCTCCGGGACAGGGGCGCCTACGAGCAGTACTTC. This sequence encodes CASSYLRDRGAYEQYF.

The chain has TRBV13 and TRBJ2-5; TRBD1 agrees at 7 bases. V shed 5 bases, J shed 1 base, and the junction held 10 bases outside the gene matches. The germline CDR1 and CDR2 sequences are PRHDT and FYEKMQ (reference sequence). The CDR3 spans 16 residues. The CDR3 loop reads CASSPRTGTFQETQYF. The CDR3, as DNA: TGTGCCAGCAGCCCCAGGACAGGAACCTTCCAAGAGACCCAGTACTTC.

The chain employs TRBV30 and TRBJ2-7; 7 bases map to TRBD2. The CDR3 totals 14 residues. The trim removed 4 bases at V and 4 bases at J, leaving 10 bases unmatched. Germline loops: CDR1 GTSNPN, CDR2 SVGIG (reference sequence). CDR3 DNA: TGTGCCTGGACTACGTCGGGGGGTATGTACGAGCAGTACTTC. Its translation is CAWTTSGGMYEQYF.

The table lists this clone with a count of one. V and J are TRBV5-1 and TRBJ2-7; 11 bases match TRBD1. This CDR3 contains 15 residues. V was pared by 6 bases and J by 2 bases, with 7 bases of the junction left unmatched. Germline V gene lookup returns CDR1 SGHRS and CDR2 YFSETQ. The CDR3 bases are TGCGCCAGCAATTATGGACAGGGGGCCCCCTACGAGCAGTACTTC. Protein product: CASNYGQGAPYEQYF. Full variable domain (remainder filled in from reference TRBV5-1 and TRBJ2-7): KAGVTQTPRYLIKTRGQQVTLSCSPISGHRSVSWYQQTPGQGLQFLFEYFSETQRNKGNFPGRFSGRQFSNSRSEMNVSTLELGDSALYLCASNYGQGAPYEQYFGPGTRLTVT.

This clone was found once. The genes are TRBV11-3 and TRBJ2-2, with 11 positions matching TRBD2. This CDR3 has 14 residues. Germline V gives CDR1 SGHNT, CDR2 YENEEA. V trimming: 5 bases; J trimming: 5 bases; junction bases outside the gene matches: 1. This CDR3 is CASSRTSGTGELFF. CDR3 sequence (DNA): TGTGCCAGCAGCCGGACTAGCGGGACCGGGGAGCTGTTTTTT.

The V and J genes are TRBV7-2 and TRBJ1-6; TRBD1 matches at 7 bases. The germline gives CDR1 SGHTA, CDR2 FQGNSA. There are 15 residues in the CDR3. V dropped 1 base and J dropped 10; count of bases not matched to a gene: 7. CDR3 region: CASSLVGRGDSPLHF. In DNA, the CDR3 is TGTGCCAGCAGCTTAGTGGGCAGGGGGGACTCACCCCTCCACTTT.

The chain carries TRBV14 and TRBJ2-5, with 7 bases aligning to TRBD1. Germline V CDR1 and CDR2: SGHDN, FVKESK. Trimming removed 2 bases from V and 2 bases from J; junction bases left unmatched: 8. The CDR3 spans 16 residues. DNA of the CDR3: TGTGCCAGCAGCCAATACCGGGACAGAGTACAAGAGACCCAGTACTTC. Translated: CASSQYRDRVQETQYF.

The chain employs TRBV5-6 and TRBJ1-5; the D gene is possibly TRBD1 (5 bases). There are 14 residues in the CDR3. With 0 bases removed from V and 5 bases from J, the gap between germline ends came to 9 bases. CDR1 and CDR2 (germline): SGHDT, YYEEEE. The CDR3 bases are TGTGCCAGCAGCTTGGGGCAGGGATATCAGCCCCAGCATTTT. As protein: CASSLGQGYQPQHF.

This clone is a singleton in its sample. The chain is built from TRBV19 and TRBJ1-3, with 8 bases that match TRBD1. This CDR3 has 19 residues. CDR1 and CDR2 from the germline V gene are LNHDA and SQIVND (reference sequence). With 5 bases clipped from V and 0 bases from J, the junction kept 15 bases outside the gene matches. CDR3 in DNA: TGTGCCAGTAGTTACCCGGGGACAGGTCCTCTATTCTCTGGAAACACCATATATTTT. It is translated as CASSYPGTGPLFSGNTIYF.